These T cell receptor beta chains were read from a single sample in a study of OX40 agonist ivuxolimab in advanced cancers. Repertoires were generated with immunoSEQ multiplex PCR, while TCRdb's copy carries only in-frame clones and drops some. The sample lists 25,000 to 35,000 clones; around 83% were seen once. The specimen comprised CD4+ or CD8+ T cells sorted from blood, sampled in a trial of the OX40 agonist ivuxolimab. Receptors were obtained from an adult with an advanced solid tumor such as melanoma, head and neck, liver or kidney cancer. The CDR3 runs from the conserved cysteine through the conserved F or W. D genes are given only for firm matches. Size is stated for part of the rows, as once, few or many counts, or as a class when the clone is expanded.

clone_size	cdr3_length	d_call	v_call	j_call	cdr3_aa	cdr3_nt
-	14	-	TRBV6-1	TRBJ1-6	CASSSAGYNSPLHF	TGTGCCAGCAGTTCGGCAGGGTATAATTCACCCCTCCACTTT
-	17	TRBD1	TRBV11-2	TRBJ2-2	CASSPPPGQGIPGELFF	TGTGCCAGCAGCCCCCCCCCGGGACAGGGGATTCCCGGGGAGCTGTTTTTT
-	14	-	TRBV29-1	TRBJ1-2	CSVDRAALNYGYTF	TGCAGCGTTGACAGGGCTGCCCTCAACTATGGCTACACCTTC
-	14	-	TRBV6-5	TRBJ1-1	CASRLGPAGTEAFF	TGTGCCAGCAGACTCGGTCCGGCCGGGACTGAAGCTTTCTTT
few	16	-	TRBV30	TRBJ1-1	CAWSVRGEVGGTEAFF	TGTGCCTGGAGTGTACGTGGGGAAGTGGGGGGCACTGAAGCTTTCTTT
-	16	-	TRBV14	TRBJ2-2	CASSQTRGPNTGELFF	TGTGCCAGCAGCCAAACCAGGGGCCCGAACACCGGGGAGCTGTTTTTT
-	14	-	TRBV6-5	TRBJ1-6	CASSLGSYNSPLHF	TGTGCCAGCAGTTTAGGATCCTATAATTCACCCCTCCACTTT
once	14	-	TRBV19	TRBJ1-6	CASSVGTANSPLHF	TGTGCCAGTAGTGTCGGGACGGCCAATTCACCCCTCCACTTT
-	14	-	TRBV5-5	TRBJ2-3	CASSLVPSTDTQYF	TGTGCCAGCAGCTTGGTCCCAAGCACAGATACGCAGTATTTT
-	15	-	TRBV6-6	TRBJ1-2	CASSYSRDSGYGYTF	TGTGCCAGCAGTTACTCCAGGGACTCTGGGTATGGCTACACCTTC
-	15	-	TRBV4-2	TRBJ1-3	CASRHEGMAGNTIYF	TGTGCCAGCAGACACGAGGGGATGGCTGGAAACACCATATATTTT
-	14	-	TRBV6-5	TRBJ1-2	CASKEMVSIYGYTF	TGTGCCAGCAAGGAGATGGTGTCCATCTATGGCTACACCTTC
-	14	-	TRBV6-1	TRBJ2-5	CASRRTRGWETQYF	TGTGCCAGCAGGAGAACAAGGGGGTGGGAGACCCAGTACTTC
-	15	-	TRBV30	TRBJ1-6	CAWSVRGQMNSPLHF	TGTGCCTGGAGTGTACGGGGGCAGATGAATTCACCCCTCCACTTT
once	15	TRBD1	TRBV7-2	TRBJ1-1	CASSPKRDRVEKAFF	TGTGCCAGCAGCCCCAAGCGGGACAGGGTCGAAAAGGCTTTCTTT
-	14	-	TRBV19	TRBJ1-5	CASSPNRSNQPQHF	TGTGCCAGTAGTCCCAACAGGAGCAATCAGCCCCAGCATTTT
few	16	-	TRBV15	TRBJ2-1	CATSPKGRGGHNEQFF	TGTGCCACCAGCCCCAAAGGTAGGGGCGGGCACAATGAGCAGTTCTTC
few	13	-	TRBV6-5	TRBJ1-2	CASKGGLNYGYTF	TGTGCCAGCAAAGGGGGGCTTAACTATGGCTACACCTTC
-	13	TRBD1	TRBV6-1	TRBJ2-7	CASSVTGKGEQYF	TGTGCCAGCAGTGTGACAGGGAAGGGCGAGCAGTACTTC
-	15	-	TRBV7-2	TRBJ2-4	CASSLGPLAKNIQYF	TGTGCCAGCAGCTTAGGCCCTCTGGCCAAAAACATTCAGTACTTC
-	15	-	TRBV27	TRBJ2-5	CASSTRLVNQETQYF	TGTGCCAGCAGTACCCGACTAGTCAACCAAGAGACCCAGTACTTC
once	14	TRBD1	TRBV6-1	TRBJ2-5	CASNLRGYQETQYF	TGTGCCAGCAATCTCAGGGGGTACCAAGAGACCCAGTACTTC
-	15	-	TRBV5-1	TRBJ2-5	CASSLMWGSGETQYF	TGCGCCAGCAGCTTGATGTGGGGGTCGGGAGAGACCCAGTACTTC
-	13	TRBD2	TRBV28	TRBJ2-7	CASLSGGSYEQYF	TGTGCCAGCCTTAGCGGGGGATCCTACGAGCAGTACTTC